The T cell receptor (beta chain) described here comes from a study of blood T cells in healthy people across ages. The table lists this clonotype with a few counts. What it recognizes is unknown. Study-level points and caveats: Estimated diversity that came from one million T cells was considered an underestimate. With donor CMV status unknown, expanded clonotype changes were possibly confounded. Older age went with lower TCR beta diversity per million T cells, in a roughly linear way.

Germline CDR1 is SEHNR and CDR2 is FQNEAQ (reference sequence). The CDR3 length is 14 residues. Trimming took 0 bases from V and 3 from J, leaving 8 bases between them. Combining a sample-barcoded 5' primer with a J-beta primer mix, a second PCR ran for about 7 to 12 cycles. Tags on each cDNA molecule came from a template-switch adaptor with 12 random nucleotides. TCRdb re-analysed the 5' RACE reads in MiXCR, keeping a single row per CDR3 protein. This table has about 1.5 million distinct CDR3 sequences, about 42% appearing once. This sequence joins TRBV7-9 and TRBJ1-2; TRBD1 might be the D (5 bases). Material for sequencing was blood. This receptor was identified in a woman between 18 and 30 years old in good health. The CDR3 bases are TGTGCCAGCAGCTTAGCTTTGGGGGACTATGGCTACACCTTC. This codes for CASSLALGDYGYTF.